This T cell receptor beta chain was recovered during a study of blood T cell repertoires in COVID-19. Data came from immunoSEQ multiplex PCR; TCRdb stores just in-frame clones and leaves some out. The sample holds over 200,000 clones, 80% to 95% seen once. The sequence was collected from a young adult with COVID-19, enrolled during active disease. Material: peripheral blood.

CDR3 amino acids: CASSYWTKETQYF. For the CDR3, the DNA is TGTGCCAGCAGTTACTGGACTAAAGAGACCCAGTACTTC. The chain couples TRBV6-2 or TRBV6-3 to TRBJ2-5; the D gene is possibly TRBD2 (6 bases). Germline lookup yields CDR1 MNHEY and CDR2 SVGEGT. Trimming pared 1 base from V and 3 bases from J, leaving 6 bases between. CDR3 length: 13 amino acids.